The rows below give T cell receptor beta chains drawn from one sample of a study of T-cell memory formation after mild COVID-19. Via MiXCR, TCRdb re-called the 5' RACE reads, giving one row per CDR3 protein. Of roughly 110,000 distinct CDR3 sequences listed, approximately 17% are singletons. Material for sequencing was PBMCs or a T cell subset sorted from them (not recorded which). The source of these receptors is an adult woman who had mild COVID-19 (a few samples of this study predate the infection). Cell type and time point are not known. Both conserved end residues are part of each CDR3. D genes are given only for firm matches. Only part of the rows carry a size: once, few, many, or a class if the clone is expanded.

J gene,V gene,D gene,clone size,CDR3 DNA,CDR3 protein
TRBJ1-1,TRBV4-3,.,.,TGCGCCAGCAGCCCTAATGATTGGAGTTCCGCTGAAGCTTTCTTT,CASSPNDWSSAEAFF
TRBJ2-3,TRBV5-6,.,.,TGTGCCAGCAGCTTGGGGGTCTTGTCACAACAGGGATCAGATACGCAGTATTTT,CASSLGVLSQQGSDTQYF
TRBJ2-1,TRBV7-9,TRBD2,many,TGTGCCAGCAGCCCGGGACTAGCGGTATTCTACAATGAGCAGTTCTTC,CASSPGLAVFYNEQFF
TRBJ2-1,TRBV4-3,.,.,TGCGCCAGCAGCCAAGTGGACAAGTACGAGCAGTTCTTC,CASSQVDKYEQFF
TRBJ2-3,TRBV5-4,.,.,TGTGCCAGCAGCTTAGGGACGATGAGCACAGATACGCAGTATTTT,CASSLGTMSTDTQYF
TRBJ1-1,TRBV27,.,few,TGTGCCAGCAGTCCCCCCCGGGTGAGCTTAGTACAAGACACTGAAGCTTTCTTT,CASSPPRVSLVQDTEAFF
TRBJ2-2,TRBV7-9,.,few,TGTGCCAGCAGCTCCCCCGGGACCGTGAACACCGGGGAGCTGTTTTTT,CASSSPGTVNTGELFF
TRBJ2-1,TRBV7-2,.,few,TGTGCCAGCAGCCACCCCCCGGCCCGAGGTGAGCAGTTCTTC,CASSHPPARGEQFF
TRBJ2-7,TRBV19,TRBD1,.,TGTGCCAGTAGTACCGGGACAGGGGGTTCCTACGAGCAGTACTTC,CASSTGTGGSYEQYF
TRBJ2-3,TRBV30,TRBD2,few,TGTGCCTGGAGCCTACTAGCGGGAGGGAGAGATACGCAGTATTTT,CAWSLLAGGRDTQYF
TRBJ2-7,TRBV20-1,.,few,TGCAGTGCTAGGGACTGGTCGGGGGCCTACGAGCAGTACTTC,CSARDWSGAYEQYF
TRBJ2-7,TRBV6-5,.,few,TGTGCCAGCAGCCCATTTGGGGGCTACGAGCAGTACTTC,CASSPFGGYEQYF
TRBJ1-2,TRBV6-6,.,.,TGTGCCAGCAGTTACTCAAGACTGCTAAACTATGGCTACACCTTC,CASSYSRLLNYGYTF
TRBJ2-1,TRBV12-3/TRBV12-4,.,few,TGTGCCAGCAGTTTCGCTTCGGTAGCCAATGAGCAGTTCTTC,CASSFASVANEQFF
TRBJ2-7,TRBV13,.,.,TGTGCCAGCAGCTACTACTCCTACGAGCAGTACTTC,CASSYYSYEQYF
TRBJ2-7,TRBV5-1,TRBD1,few,TGCGCCAGCAGCTGGAAGGGACAGGGGGGATCCTACGAGCAGTACTTC,CASSWKGQGGSYEQYF
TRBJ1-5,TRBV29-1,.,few,TGCAGCGTTGGCGGAGGCCTCACATCAGCCCAGCATTTT,CSVGGGLTSAQHF
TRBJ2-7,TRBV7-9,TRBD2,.,TGTGCCAGCAGCCCTGGACTAGCGGGGGGTGACGAGCAGTACTTC,CASSPGLAGGDEQYF
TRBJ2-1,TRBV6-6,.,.,TGTGCCAGCAGCCCCTCGGGCAATGAGCAGTTCTTC,CASSPSGNEQFF
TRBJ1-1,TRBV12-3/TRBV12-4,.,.,TGTGCCAGCAGGCGCGGCAGGGATAACACTGAAGCTTTCTTT,CASRRGRDNTEAFF
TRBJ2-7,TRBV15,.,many,TGTGCCACCAGCAGAGATGTCCCGGCGGGCGGGTACGAGCAGTACTTC,CATSRDVPAGGYEQYF
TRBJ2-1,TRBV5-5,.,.,TGTGCCAGCAGCTCCCGTCCATACAATGAGCAGTTCTTC,CASSSRPYNEQFF
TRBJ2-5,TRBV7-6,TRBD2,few,TGTGCCAGCAGCCCCCGGGGGGGGCGTGTGGAAGAGACCCAGTACTTC,CASSPRGGRVEETQYF
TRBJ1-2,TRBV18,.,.,TGTGCCAGCTCACCGCAAGAAGAGGGCTATGGCTACACCTTC,CASSPQEEGYGYTF
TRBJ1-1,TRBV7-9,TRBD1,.,TGTGCCAGCAGCTTAGTCCGGGACAGGGCTTTCTTT,CASSLVRDRAFF